Following are 4 T cell receptor beta chains from one sample sequenced in a study of blood T cell repertoires in COVID-19. Assay used: immunoSEQ multiplex PCR; TCRdb lists only in-frame clones, some missing. Seen here are around 76,000 clones, roughly four fifths observed once, and the top ten hold about 0.8%. The specimen was peripheral blood. The receptors derive from a woman aged 70-85 years with acute or convalescent COVID-19.

The J gene is TRBJ2-3, the V gene TRBV7-6; 10 positions match TRBD2. V shed 5 bases and J 2 bases; nucleotides not matched to a gene: 13. The CDR3 is 18 amino acids. The germline gives CDR1 SGHVS, CDR2 FNYEAQ. The DNA of the CDR3 is TGTGCCAGCAGCCACCTAGCGGGAGTTCGGGGCGACACAGATACGCAGTATTTT. It encodes CASSHLAGVRGDTDTQYF.

V and J are TRBV5-1 and TRBJ1-2; D gene uncertain. This CDR3 is built from 14 residues. Germline V lookup: CDR1 SGHRS, CDR2 YFSETQ. Trimming left V 6 bases short and J 2 bases short, with 14 bases between. CDR3 in DNA: TGCGCCAGCAAACGGGATCCACAGAACTATGGCTACACCTTC. Its protein is CASKRDPQNYGYTF. The full variable domain, its missing parts supplied by reference TRBV5-1 and TRBJ1-2, is KAGVTQTPRYLIKTRGQQVTLSCSPISGHRSVSWYQQTPGQGLQFLFEYFSETQRNKGNFPGRFSGRQFSNSRSEMNVSTLELGDSALYLCASKRDPQNYGYTFGSGTRLTVV.

This chain connects TRBV5-1 to TRBJ1-2; 7 nucleotides align to TRBD1. In germline, CDR1 is SGHRS, CDR2 YFSETQ. The CDR3 length is 14 residues. V lost 7 bases, J lost 4 bases, and 10 bases stayed unmatched. As DNA, the CDR3 is TGCGCCAGCGGATCGTCGACAGGGACCTATGGCTACACCTTC. Protein sequence: CASGSSTGTYGYTF.

This clone appeared a single time. This rearrangement joins TRBV20-1 to TRBJ1-5; TRBD1 is a possible D gene (5 bases). Germline V gene sequence: CDR1 DFQATT, CDR2 SNEGSKA (reference sequence). The V and J ends lost 3 bases and 2 bases respectively, with 14 bases between them. This CDR3 has 15 amino acids. CDR3 amino acids: CSASSPGFGNQPQHF. CDR3 nucleotide sequence: TGCAGTGCTAGTTCGCCAGGGTTTGGCAATCAGCCCCAGCATTTT.